These 30 T cell receptor beta chains originate from one sample sequenced in a study of sequential checkpoint blockade in melanoma. The table came from immunoSEQ multiplex PCR; TCRdb's copy has only in-frame clones and leaves some out. Among 10,000 to 11,000 clones, more than 60% were seen once, and the ten largest hold around 10%. Treatment given: randomized to nivolumab then ipilimumab (arm A) or the reverse (arm B). Sequenced here: CD8+ T cells sorted from blood (inferred from file names), sampled from a patient given nivolumab and ipilimumab in sequence. These receptors originate from a human donor with melanoma.

The V gene is TRBV19, the J gene TRBJ1-5; D is unresolved. The CDR3 runs 16 residues. Germline CDR1 LNHDA, CDR2 SQIVND (reference sequence). The germline V and J ends were trimmed by 1 base and 0 bases, with 10 bases remaining between them. Here the CDR3 reads CASSIGRFHSNQPQHF. The CDR3 DNA is TGTGCCAGTAGTATAGGTCGGTTCCATAGCAATCAGCCCCAGCATTTT.

The J gene is TRBJ2-7, the V gene TRBV5-1; tentative D call: TRBD2 (5 bases). Looked up from germline, CDR1 is SGHRS and CDR2 is YFSETQ. The CDR3 length is 12 residues. Trimming pared 5 bases from V and 6 bases from J, leaving 12 bases between. The CDR3 protein is CASSWGDGEQYF. DNA of the CDR3: TGCGCCAGCAGTTGGGGAGACGGCGAGCAGTACTTC.

The rearrangement joins TRBV5-4 to TRBJ2-3, with unresolved D. CDR3 length equals 15 residues. Looked up from germline, CDR1 is SGHNT and CDR2 is YYREEE (reference sequence). Trimming took off 0 bases at V and 4 bases at J, with 12 bases between the two ends. The CDR3 region has the DNA TGTGCCAGCAGCTTGGACGGGTTGGCAGCAGATACGCAGTATTTT. Translation: CASSLDGLAADTQYF.

The chain recombines TRBV9 with TRBJ1-1; 7 bases agree with TRBD1. V was pared by 3 bases and J by 1 base, with 6 bases of the junction left unmatched. The germline CDR1 and CDR2 sequences are SGDLS and YYNGEE. The CDR3 runs to 15 residues. As DNA, the CDR3 is TGTGCCAGCAGCGCAGACAGGGACGGGAACACTGAAGCTTTCTTT. Translation: CASSADRDGNTEAFF.

This sequence joins TRBV29-1 and TRBJ1-1; D call uncertain. The CDR3 covers 14 residues. V was cut by 8 bases and J by 4 bases, with 20 bases left in between. Per the germline V gene, CDR1 is SQVTM and CDR2 is ANQGSEA. In nucleotides, the CDR3 is TGCAGCTCCCAAGATGGACTGCCAAGCACTGAAGCTTTCTTT. Its protein product is CSSQDGLPSTEAFF. Using reference TRBV29-1 and TRBJ1-1 for the parts outside the CDR3, the full variable domain is SAVISQKPSRDICQRGTSLTIQCQVDSQVTMMFWYRQQPGQSLTLIATANQGSEATYESGFVIDKFPISRPNLTFSTLTVSNMSPEDSSIYLCSSQDGLPSTEAFFGQGTRLTVV.

V gene TRBV19 combines with J gene TRBJ1-1; D not resolved. V shed 2 bases and J shed 0 bases, with 4 bases lying between them. This CDR3 spans 13 amino acids. Per the germline V gene, CDR1 is LNHDA and CDR2 is SQIVND (reference sequence). The CDR3 DNA reads TGTGCCAGTAGTATAACAGTGAACACTGAAGCTTTCTTT. Protein: CASSITVNTEAFF.

The chain recombines TRBV19 with TRBJ2-1; TRBD2 aligns across 12 bases. V was clipped by 3 bases and J by 0 bases; unmatched bases: 12. CDR3 length equals 20 residues. Germline assignment: CDR1 LNHDA and CDR2 SQIVND (reference sequence). CDR3 DNA sequence: TGTGCCAGTAGTATCGGTGCCGAGACTAGCGGGAGATCCTCCTACAATGAGCAGTTCTTC. Translating it yields CASSIGAETSGRSSYNEQFF.

This chain joins TRBV29-1 and TRBJ2-7, with D possibly matching TRBD1 (6 bases). Germline assignment: CDR1 SQVTM and CDR2 ANQGSEA. CDR3 size: 12 residues. Trimming shortened V by 3 bases and J by 2 bases, and 8 bases separated the two germline ends. This chain's CDR3 is CSVDTGPYEQYF. DNA for the CDR3: TGCAGCGTTGATACAGGGCCCTACGAGCAGTACTTC.

This chain uses TRBV7-9 with TRBJ2-7; 13 bases line up with TRBD2. V gave up 3 bases and J gave up 5 bases; unmatched junction bases: 4. Germline CDR1 SEHNR, CDR2 FQNEAQ (reference sequence). The CDR3 spans 15 residues. CDR3 in DNA: TGTGCCAGCAGCTTCGGGACTAGCGGGGTAGACGAGCAGTACTTC. It yields the protein CASSFGTSGVDEQYF. Supplemented by reference TRBV7-9 and TRBJ2-7, the full variable domain reads DTGVSQNPRHKITKRGQNVTFRCDPISEHNRLYWYRQTLGQGPEFLTYFQNEAQLEKSRLLSDRFSAERPKGSFSTLEIQRTEQGDSAMYLCASSFGTSGVDEQYFGPGTRLTVT.

V and J are TRBV7-8 and TRBJ1-5; D not resolved. Trimming took 1 base from V and 0 from J, leaving 16 bases between them. In germline, CDR1 is SGHVS, CDR2 FQNEAQ. CDR3 length equals 18 residues. CDR3 coding DNA: TGTGCCAGCAGCTTAGGTGCAGGAGGATTATATAGCAATCAGCCCCAGCATTTT. This sequence encodes CASSLGAGGLYSNQPQHF. The full variable domain, in which reference TRBV7-8 and TRBJ1-5 provide the parts outside the CDR3, is GAGVSQSPRYKVAKRGQDVALRCDPISGHVSLFWYQQALGQGPEFLTYFQNEAQLDKSGLPSDRFFAERPEGSVSTLKIQRTQQEDSAVYLCASSLGAGGLYSNQPQHFGDGTRLSIL.

This CDR3 reads CASSVGVLAGGTDTQYF. CDR3 DNA sequence: TGTGCCAGCAGCGTAGGGGTTCTAGCGGGAGGCACAGATACGCAGTATTTT. This chain links TRBV9 with TRBJ2-3, with 10 bases identical to TRBD2. J was trimmed by 1 base and V by 0 bases; bases with no gene match: 5. Germline V gene lookup returns CDR1 SGDLS and CDR2 YYNGEE. The CDR3 runs 17 residues.

This chain links TRBV4-3 with TRBJ2-1; D perhaps matches TRBD2 (6 bases). CDR1 and CDR2 from the germline V gene are LGHNA and YSLEER. The CDR3 is 17 amino acids. Trimming stripped 0 bases from V and 7 bases from J, with 19 bases between. The CDR3 DNA sequence: TGCGCCAGCAGCCAAGATACCCGGGGGAGCGAGCGAAATGAGCAGTTCTTC. Residues: CASSQDTRGSERNEQFF.

The J gene is TRBJ2-5, the V gene TRBV7-2; 7 nucleotides match TRBD2. The CDR3 is 15 amino acids. The ends lost 10 bases at V and 1 base at J; junction bases unmatched: 12. Per the germline V gene, CDR1 is SGHTA and CDR2 is FQGNSA. CDR3 in amino acids: CATPPEGLPQETQYF. CDR3 sequence (DNA): TGTGCCACTCCTCCCGAGGGACTACCCCAAGAGACCCAGTACTTC.

This chain links TRBV11-2 with TRBJ2-5, with 7 bases matching TRBD1. The J call may be mistaken, given a closer DNA end match to TRBJ2-7. This CDR3 spans 14 amino acids. The germline gives CDR1 SGHAT, CDR2 FQNNGV. The CDR3 bases are TGTGCCAGCAGCAGTATGGGACAGAAATACGAGCAGTACTTC. Translation: CASSSMGQKYEQYF.

The V and J genes are TRBV9 and TRBJ1-1; D not certain. CDR1 SGDLS and CDR2 YYNGEE come from the germline V gene. The CDR3 contains 13 residues. Trimming took 4 bases from V and 1 from J, leaving 8 bases between them. The CDR3 loop is CASSHRPNTEAFF. DNA of the CDR3: TGTGCCAGCAGCCACAGACCGAACACTGAAGCTTTCTTT.

J is TRBJ1-1 and V is TRBV4-1; D gene unclear. The CDR3 spans 15 residues. CDR1 and CDR2 from the germline V gene are MGHRA and YSYEKL. Trimming cost V 2 bases and J 0 bases, with 10 bases left between them. The CDR3 spells CASSQHKQLNTEAFF. The CDR3 DNA reads as TGCGCCAGCAGCCAACATAAACAATTGAACACTGAAGCTTTCTTT.

In this sample, this clone turned up a few times. The chain employs TRBV29-1 and TRBJ2-7, with 7 bases identical to TRBD2. Per the germline V gene, CDR1 is SQVTM and CDR2 is ANQGSEA. Trimming cost V 6 bases and J 2 bases; bases outside gene matches: 4. This CDR3 has 12 residues. This chain's CDR3 is CSVGDYAYEQYF. The CDR3 DNA reads as TGCAGCGTCGGGGACTACGCCTACGAGCAGTACTTC.

This sequence joins TRBV11-2 and TRBJ1-1; 7 bases are shared with TRBD1. Germline V lookup: CDR1 SGHAT, CDR2 FQNNGV. J gave up 1 base and V 2 bases, and 4 bases lay outside the gene matches. The CDR3 has 15 residues. CDR3 protein: CASSLTGTENTEAFF. CDR3 coding DNA: TGTGCCAGCAGCTTAACCGGGACAGAGAACACTGAAGCTTTCTTT. The complete variable domain, with remaining parts taken from reference TRBV11-2 and TRBJ1-1, reads EAGVAQSPRYKIIEKRQSVAFWCNPISGHATLYWYQQILGQGPKLLIQFQNNGVVDDSQLPKDRFSAERLKGVDSTLKIQPAKLEDSAVYLCASSLTGTENTEAFFGQGTRLTVV.

This chain joins TRBV7-2 and TRBJ2-7; D remains ambiguous. This CDR3 is 17 amino acids long. Trimming took 0 bases from V and 0 from J, leaving 15 bases between them. The germline V gene encodes CDR1 SGHTA and CDR2 FQGNSA. The CDR3 DNA is TGTGCCAGCAGCTTAGCGGGCCAGTCCCTGAGCTCCTACGAGCAGTACTTC. Its protein product is CASSLAGQSLSSYEQYF.

The gene calls are TRBV7-9 and TRBJ1-4; 10 nucleotides line up with TRBD1. Germline-derived CDR1 and CDR2 are SEHNR and FQNEAQ (reference sequence). This CDR3 is 18 amino acids long. V dropped 2 bases and J dropped 2; count of bases not matched to a gene: 8. DNA for the CDR3: TGTGCCAGCAGCTTAAGCTTGGGACAGGGGCTGACTAATGAAAAACTGTTTTTT. Amino acids: CASSLSLGQGLTNEKLFF. Together with reference TRBV7-9 and TRBJ1-4, the CDR3 gives the full variable domain: DTGVSQNPRHKITKRGQNVTFRCDPISEHNRLYWYRQTLGQGPEFLTYFQNEAQLEKSRLLSDRFSAERPKGSFSTLEIQRTEQGDSAMYLCASSLSLGQGLTNEKLFFGSGTQLSVL.

The V call is TRBV5-6, the J call TRBJ2-5; no definite D call. The CDR3 contains 15 residues. Trimming shortened V by 0 bases and J by 2 bases, and 11 bases separated the two germline ends. Germline V gene sequence: CDR1 SGHDT, CDR2 YYEEEE. This chain's CDR3 is CASSLELQSQETQYF. The CDR3, as DNA: TGTGCCAGCAGCTTGGAACTGCAATCGCAAGAGACCCAGTACTTC.

The chain employs TRBV7-9 and TRBJ1-2, with no clear D. There are 13 residues in the CDR3. CDR1 and CDR2 from the germline V gene are SEHNR and FQNEAQ (reference sequence). With 3 bases removed from V and 2 bases from J, the gap between germline ends came to 7 bases. CDR3 sequence: CASSLRENYGYTF. The CDR3 region has the DNA TGTGCCAGCAGCTTGAGAGAAAACTATGGCTACACCTTC.

This chain joins TRBV4-3 and TRBJ2-7, with D possibly TRBD1 on 5 matching bases. Germline loops: CDR1 LGHNA, CDR2 YSLEER. V lost 0 bases and J lost 4, with 7 bases in between. The length of the CDR3 is 13 residues. The CDR3 region has the DNA TGCGCCAGCAGCCAAGACCAGGGATACGAGCAGTACTTC. Translation gives CASSQDQGYEQYF.

This chain joins TRBV7-2 and TRBJ1-4, with 7 bases fitting TRBD1. The germline CDR1 and CDR2 sequences are SGHTA and FQGNSA. The CDR3 is made up of 15 amino acids. After removal of 4 bases from V and 10 bases from J, the junction contained 12 bases not matched to a gene. CDR3 residues: CASSWDRTVDGKLFF. The CDR3 region has the DNA TGTGCCAGCAGCTGGGACAGAACGGTGGATGGAAAACTGTTTTTT. The full variable domain, its missing parts supplied by reference TRBV7-2 and TRBJ1-4, is GAGVSQSPSNKVTEKGKDVELRCDPISGHTALYWYRQSLGQGLEFLIYFQGNSAPDKSGLPSDRFSAERTGGSVSTLTIQRTQQEDSAVYLCASSWDRTVDGKLFFGSGTQLSVL.

The gene calls are TRBV27 and TRBJ2-7; 9 nucleotides align to TRBD2. The V segment lost 2 bases and the J segment 0 bases; nucleotides outside the gene matches: 2. CDR3 length: 15 residues. The germline gives CDR1 MNHEY, CDR2 SMNVEV (reference sequence). The CDR3 DNA reads as TGTGCCAGCAGTTTAGCGGGAGGGAGCTCCTACGAGCAGTACTTC. Protein product: CASSLAGGSSYEQYF.

The gene calls are TRBV6-5 and TRBJ1-1, with 7 nucleotides matching TRBD1. The trim removed 5 bases at V and 2 bases at J, leaving 5 bases unmatched. Germline V gene sequence: CDR1 MNHEY, CDR2 SVGAGI. The CDR3 loop spans 14 amino acids. The CDR3 nucleotides read TGTGCCAGCAGTCACAGGGGCGGTAACACTGAAGCTTTCTTT. As protein: CASSHRGGNTEAFF.

This chain joins TRBV28 and TRBJ1-1, with 9 bases fitting TRBD1. Per germline, CDR1 MDHEN and CDR2 SYDVKM. This CDR3 contains 14 residues. Losses at the gene ends were 7 bases for V and 4 bases for J; bases not matched to a gene: 7. As DNA, the CDR3 is TGTGCCAGCAATCCGGAACAGGGGGCCACTGAAGCTTTCTTT. This encodes CASNPEQGATEAFF.

The J gene is TRBJ2-7, the V gene TRBV21-1; the table's D call, TRBD2, has no DNA check behind it. TRBV21-1 counts as a pseudogene. The CDR3 runs 13 residues. The CDR3 sequence is CASSKASEYEQYF. Here the CDR3 DNA reads TGTGCCAGCAGCAAAGCTTCGGAGTACGAGCAGTACTTC.

This clone was detected once. The J gene is TRBJ1-1, the V gene TRBV25-1; no clear D. Trimming pared 1 base from V and 6 bases from J, leaving 6 bases between. CDR1 is MGHDK, CDR2 SYGVNS, per germline. The CDR3 is 12 residues long. CDR3 in amino acids: CASSEFRSEAFF. In DNA, the CDR3 is TGTGCCAGCAGTGAATTCAGGTCTGAAGCTTTCTTT.

This chain connects TRBV27 to TRBJ2-3; D perhaps matches TRBD2 (6 bases). Germline V gene lookup returns CDR1 MNHEY and CDR2 SMNVEV (reference sequence). The V end lost 3 bases, the J end lost 7 bases, and 8 bases lay between the germline ends. The CDR3 covers 12 residues. In nucleotides, the CDR3 is TGTGCCAGCAGTTTGGAGGGAAATACGCAGTATTTT. This sequence encodes CASSLEGNTQYF.